These T cell receptor beta chains were read from a single sample in a study of vaccination effects on CD4 cells after COVID-19. The table came from immunoSEQ multiplex PCR; TCRdb's copy has only in-frame clones and leaves some out. The repertoire holds tens of thousands of clones, with 60% to 80% as singletons. Antigen specificity for these receptors is unknown. Source: CD4+ T cells from PBMCs cultured with SARS-CoV-2 spike peptides, taken after COVID-19 vaccination. The receptors were gathered from a human donor who received a COVID-19 vaccine. Some clones in this sample may be carry-over from other donors' samples. CDR3s include the opening cysteine and the closing phenylalanine or tryptophan. Each record gives: V gene, D gene, J gene, clone size, CDR3 protein, CDR3 DNA. A D gene is named only where the DNA matches it firmly. Rows give clone size only sometimes, using once, few, many, or a class for an expanded clone.

v_gene: TRBV5-1
d_gene: NA
j_gene: TRBJ2-6
abundance: once
CDR3aa: CASKTGSGANVLTF
CDR3nt: TGCGCCAGCAAAACAGGCTCTGGGGCCAACGTCCTGACTTTC

v_gene: TRBV5-6
d_gene: NA
j_gene: TRBJ2-5
abundance: NA
CDR3aa: CASSFYYSGTGRETQYF
CDR3nt: TGTGCCAGCAGCTTCTACTACTCCGGGACGGGGAGGGAGACCCAGTACTTC

v_gene: TRBV6-5
d_gene: TRBD1
j_gene: TRBJ1-2
abundance: NA
CDR3aa: CASVGQGAWYGYTF
CDR3nt: TGTGCCAGCGTGGGACAGGGGGCTTGGTATGGCTACACCTTC

v_gene: TRBV6-5
d_gene: NA
j_gene: TRBJ1-4
abundance: NA
CDR3aa: CASSIHGDEKLFF
CDR3nt: TGTGCCAGCAGTATACATGGAGATGAAAAACTGTTTTTT

v_gene: TRBV5-1
d_gene: NA
j_gene: TRBJ2-1
abundance: NA
CDR3aa: CASSLILATLNEQFF
CDR3nt: TGCGCCAGCAGCTTGATCCTAGCTACCCTCAATGAGCAGTTCTTC

v_gene: TRBV4-1
d_gene: NA
j_gene: TRBJ2-3
abundance: NA
CDR3aa: CASSQPPGKGADTQYF
CDR3nt: TGCGCCAGCAGCCAACCCCCAGGGAAGGGTGCAGATACGCAGTATTTT

v_gene: TRBV7-9
d_gene: NA
j_gene: TRBJ2-7
abundance: NA
CDR3aa: CASSSYPDTESFYF
CDR3nt: TGTGCCAGCAGCTCTTATCCGGATACAGAATCTTTTTACTTC

v_gene: TRBV6-5
d_gene: NA
j_gene: TRBJ2-5
abundance: NA
CDR3aa: CASTGRDGSQETQYF
CDR3nt: TGTGCCAGCACCGGACGGGACGGATCTCAAGAGACCCAGTACTTC

v_gene: TRBV5-8
d_gene: TRBD1
j_gene: TRBJ2-5
abundance: NA
CDR3aa: CASSLALFWGQGAETQYF
CDR3nt: TGTGCCAGCAGCTTGGCCCTCTTTTGGGGACAGGGGGCGGAGACCCAGTACTTC

v_gene: TRBV5-1
d_gene: NA
j_gene: TRBJ1-2
abundance: NA
CDR3aa: CASSSDFYGYTF
CDR3nt: TGCGCCAGCAGCTCGGACTTCTATGGCTACACCTTC

v_gene: TRBV7-9
d_gene: NA
j_gene: TRBJ2-5
abundance: medium-sized
CDR3aa: CASSLGEGLAETQYF
CDR3nt: TGTGCCAGCAGCTTAGGTGAGGGCTTGGCGGAGACCCAGTACTTC

v_gene: TRBV7-2
d_gene: NA
j_gene: TRBJ2-5
abundance: NA
CDR3aa: CASSLAPANFQETQYF
CDR3nt: TGTGCCAGCAGCTTAGCCCCCGCAAATTTTCAAGAGACCCAGTACTTC

v_gene: TRBV7-2
d_gene: NA
j_gene: TRBJ1-1
abundance: NA
CDR3aa: CASSLGTREAFF
CDR3nt: TGTGCCAGCAGCTTGGGGACACGTGAAGCTTTCTTT

v_gene: TRBV6-6
d_gene: TRBD1
j_gene: TRBJ1-3
abundance: NA
CDR3aa: CASSPTGGFVYF
CDR3nt: TGTGCCAGCAGCCCGACAGGGGGGTTTGTATATTTT

v_gene: TRBV4-2
d_gene: TRBD2
j_gene: TRBJ2-5
abundance: NA
CDR3aa: CASSQDPRASGGGQTQYF
CDR3nt: TGTGCCAGCAGCCAAGATCCTAGGGCTAGCGGGGGGGGGCAGACCCAGTACTTC

v_gene: TRBV28
d_gene: NA
j_gene: TRBJ2-1
abundance: NA
CDR3aa: CASSLLDEQFF
CDR3nt: TGTGCCAGCAGCCTTTTGGATGAGCAGTTCTTC

v_gene: TRBV2
d_gene: TRBD1
j_gene: TRBJ1-1
abundance: once
CDR3aa: CASSEQGDDTEAFF
CDR3nt: TGTGCCAGCAGCGAACAGGGGGACGACACTGAAGCTTTCTTT